This TCR beta chain was obtained from a study of T cell changes during pregnancy in multiple sclerosis (dated 2019 in TCRdb). The study in broad terms: The study looked at changes in the T cell repertoire across pregnancy in women with multiple sclerosis.

V drops 2 bases and J drops 8 bases, leaving 15 bases in between. The cysteine opens and the phenylalanine closes a CDR3 of 14 amino acids. CDR3 DNA only is kept here, 42 bases in frame from base 1. Sequences MGHRA (CDR1) and YSYEKL (CDR2) are obtained from the germline V gene. Receptor libraries were prepared by the immunoSEQ multiplex PCR assay. Not all clones reach the TCRdb copy of this immuneACCESS table, which keeps in-frame sequences only. Checked studies attribute under half of the gap to unresolved V genes and leave the rest unexplained. For this sample the table gives under 120,000 clones, of which about nine tenths were detected only once. Of the sample, roughly 3.5% is held by the ten largest clones. On this clone itself: Its antigen is unknown. The record has no base qualities; no much larger clone is one base away.

The sequence was obtained from a female donor with multiple sclerosis, enrolled in a pregnancy study. Specimen: peripheral blood, collected after pregnancy. This chain joins TRBV4-1 to TRBJ1-2; the D gene is possibly TRBD1, with 5 bases matching. The DNA is TGCGCCAGCAGCCAAATAGGGGCGGGGCGCGGCTACACCTTC. Translation gives CASSQIGAGRGYTF.